Following are 9 T cell receptor beta chains from one sample sequenced in a study of cytomegalovirus exposure and HLA in healthy donors. Here immunoSEQ multiplex PCR was the method, and the copy in TCRdb shows in-frame clones only, minus some. This sample has 35,000 to 40,000 clones; roughly 91% occur once, and the top ten carry over 3%. What was sequenced was PBMCs. The source is a young man in good health and CMV-seronegative.

V usage is TRBV6-6 and J usage is TRBJ2-3, with 7 positions matching TRBD2. J lost 0 bases, V lost 8 bases, and 11 bases had no gene match. Germline V gene lookup returns CDR1 MNHNY and CDR2 SVGAGI (reference sequence). The CDR3 extends over 16 amino acids. CDR3 bases: TGTGCCAGCCTTAGCGAAGGGACTATCAGCACAGATACGCAGTATTTT. This sequence encodes CASLSEGTISTDTQYF.

With respect to this clone: This sample includes further DNA sequences coding for the same CDR3. This sequence joins TRBV6-5 and TRBJ1-3; D remains unclear. The CDR3 covers 14 residues. Germline V gene lookup returns CDR1 MNHEY and CDR2 SVGAGI. Trimming took off 6 bases at V and 0 bases at J, with 9 bases between the two ends. This CDR3 reads CASRPGNSGNTIYF. The CDR3 nucleotides read TGTGCCAGCAGGCCCGGGAACTCTGGAAACACCATATATTTT.

The rearrangement links TRBV9 to TRBJ1-1, with 11 positions matching TRBD1. Germline CDR1 reads SGDLS; CDR2 reads YYNGEE. CDR3 length equals 12 residues. Trimming removed 3 bases from V and 10 bases from J; junction bases left unmatched: 2. This CDR3 reads CASSGTGGLAFF. CDR3 bases: TGTGCCAGCAGCGGGACAGGGGGCCTAGCTTTCTTT.

V usage is TRBV28 and J usage is TRBJ2-5, with 7 bases aligning to TRBD2. The CDR3 is made up of 17 amino acids. Germline V gene data show CDR1 as MDHEN and CDR2 as SYDVKM. The junction had 14 bases not matched to a gene; V was cut back by 6 bases and J by 1 base. The DNA for the CDR3 is TGTGCCAGCAGGGGACTACTTGGAGCAGAACGCCAAGAGACCCAGTACTTC. This translates into CASRGLLGAERQETQYF. Filled out from reference TRBV28 and TRBJ2-5, the complete variable domain reads DVKVTQSSRYLVKRTGEKVFLECVQDMDHENMFWYRQDPGLGLRLIYFSYDVKMKEKGDIPEGYSVSREKKERFSLILESASTNQTSMYLCASRGLLGAERQETQYFGPGTRLLVL.

The gene calls are TRBV20-1 and TRBJ1-2, with D tentatively TRBD1 (5 bases). Trimming cost V 6 bases and J 8 bases, with 7 bases left between them. Germline CDR1 DFQATT, CDR2 SNEGSKA (reference sequence). The CDR3 is 9 amino acids. CDR3 DNA sequence: TGCAGTGCCAGGGTCGGCTACACCTTC. Its translation: CSARVGYTF.

The chain uses TRBV7-9 and TRBJ2-5; 10 positions match TRBD2. Germline V gene data show CDR1 as SEHNR and CDR2 as FQNEAQ (reference sequence). With 5 bases clipped from V and 5 bases from J, the junction kept 8 bases outside the gene matches. The CDR3 length is 15 residues. CDR3 residues: CASSREAGGSETQYF. CDR3 coding DNA: TGTGCCAGCAGCCGTGAAGCGGGAGGGAGCGAGACCCAGTACTTC.

The chain uses TRBV7-2 and TRBJ2-7; 7 nucleotides match TRBD1. The germline V gene encodes CDR1 SGHTA and CDR2 FQGNSA. The CDR3 sequence is 15 residues long. The ends lost 2 bases at V and 0 bases at J; junction bases unmatched: 4. CDR3 sequence: CASSLKTGNSYEQYF. The CDR3 nucleotides are TGTGCCAGCAGCTTAAAGACAGGGAACTCCTACGAGCAGTACTTC.

This chain connects TRBV7-3 to TRBJ1-1, with D maybe TRBD1 (6 bases). Germline values: CDR1 SGHTA, CDR2 FQGTGA. The CDR3 totals 18 residues. Trimming took off 0 bases at V and 0 bases at J, with 17 bases between the two ends. The CDR3 loop is CASSLTPEIDRLNTEAFF. CDR3 nucleotide sequence: TGTGCCAGCAGCTTAACCCCCGAAATTGACAGGCTGAACACTGAAGCTTTCTTT.

The genes are TRBV7-9 and TRBJ2-6; TRBD1 is a possible D gene (5 bases). V was trimmed by 7 bases and J by 0 bases, leaving 13 bases between them. This CDR3 is 16 amino acids long. Germline values: CDR1 SEHNR, CDR2 FQNEAQ (reference sequence). Written as DNA, the CDR3 is TGTGCCAGCACCAATTCTAGGGGCTCTGGGGCCAACGTCCTGACTTTC. Residues: CASTNSRGSGANVLTF.